This T cell receptor (beta chain) was recorded in a study of vaccination and CD4 T cells after COVID-19. Across the whole study: A positive SARS-CoV-2 nasal swab PCR result was recorded for each convalescent patient; about 9 were mild and one severe. Once diagnosed, patients had post-COVID samples drawn a median about 110 days later (range 35 to 161).

In this sample, this clonotype turned up a few times. Antigen unknown. The Oncomine TCR Beta short-read assay was applied to DNA of cultured CD4+ T cells. Using the QIAamp micro DNA kit, genomic DNA was extracted from the CD4+ T cells that had been cultured. TCRdb analysed the PCR reads with MiXCR anew, one entry per CDR3 protein. The sample carries some 15,000 distinct CDR3 sequences, around 50% recorded once. As for treatment: approximately 9-day PBMC culture with coronavirus spike peptide pools or control peptides (ViraFEST assay). ViraFEST enlarged antigen-specific T cell populations with peptide pools and afterwards sequenced TCRs. V dropped 4 bases and J dropped 1 base, with 14 bases sitting between them. CDR1 is DFQATT and CDR2 is SNEGSKA in the germline V gene (reference sequence). CDR3 length: 14 residues.

The source was CD4+ T cells from blood, cultured in vitro, collected before SARS-CoV-2 vaccination. The chain is built from TRBV20-1 and TRBJ2-7; D remains ambiguous. The origin of this receptor is a human donor who had recovered from COVID-19. The CDR3 DNA sequence: TGCAGTGCTAAGGTTGCGCTCGGGTCCTACGAGCAGTACTTC. Residues: CSAKVALGSYEQYF.